The source of this TCR beta chain is a study of Ad26.COV2.S vaccination and SARS-CoV-2 variants. Study as a whole: Doses of Ad26.COV2.S were injected into muscle once or twice, 56 days apart. Study-level results: Quantification of TCR breadth and depth may have yielded underestimates of total T cell responses.

As for this clone: Its antigen is not known. One end of the junction is discordant with germline, which a read error may explain.

Using immunoSEQ multiplex PCR, the repertoire was profiled, and TCRdb retains in-frame clones only, with some absent. The data show more than 250,000 clones, 70% to 90% seen once. Germline CDR1 reads GTSNPN; CDR2 reads SVGIG (reference sequence). The CDR3 sequence is 11 residues long. The treatment: some 20 received Ad26.COV2.S at low or high dose, single or two shots; a few received placebo; per-sample allocation not given. Sampling was performed 63 days after the first vaccine or placebo injection. Donation came from an adult in Boston who was aged 18-55 years. Vaccination employed an Ad26 vector expressing the Wuhan-strain SARS-CoV-2 spike.

Sequencing used peripheral blood, obtained in a trial of Ad26.COV2.S vaccine versus placebo. The genes are TRBV30 and TRBJ2-7; TRBD1 agrees at 9 bases. This receptor was taken from a person between 18 and 65 years old who received the Ad26.COV2.S COVID-19 vaccine or a placebo. CDR3 sequence: CAWSVGQGPDF. CDR3 nucleotide sequence: TGTGCCTGGAGTGTAGGACAGGGGCCTGACTTC. Full variable domain (rest looked up from reference TRBV30 and TRBJ2-7): SQTIHQWPATLVQPVGSPLSLECTVEGTSNPNLYWYRQAAGRGLQLLFYSVGIGQISSEVPQNLSASRPQDRQFILSSKKLLLSDSGFYLCAWSVGQGPDFGPGTRLTVT.